This T cell receptor beta chain was sequenced for a study of shared clonotypes between healthy human individuals. In germline, CDR1 is SGHDT, CDR2 YYEEEE. V was pared by 0 bases and J by 4 bases, with 13 bases between. The CDR3 extends over 15 amino acids. Using immunoSEQ multiplex PCR, the repertoire was profiled, and TCRdb retains in-frame clones only, with some absent. The profile shows more than 2 million clones, roughly 95% of them singletons. Worth noting for this clone: Antigen specificity is unknown.

Study findings and constraints: Apart from blood, nothing was sampled; tissue repertoires likely differ.

Terminally differentiated effector memory CD45RA+ cells were left out of the naive CD8 fraction, which was CD45RO-negative and positively selected for CCR7. The clonotype comes from a man between 18 and 29 years old in good health. Some clones in this sample may be carry-over from other donors' samples. The rearrangement joins TRBV5-6 to TRBJ1-2, with D unclear. The sequenced sample consisted of naive CD8+ T cells from PBMCs. CDR3 sequence (DNA): TGTGCCAGCAGCTTGGTTTTGTCGGAAACCTATGGCTACACCTTC. Encoded protein: CASSLVLSETYGYTF. Full variable domain (outside the CDR3, taken from reference TRBV5-6 and TRBJ1-2): DAGVTQSPTHLIKTRGQQVTLRCSPKSGHDTVSWYQQALGQGPQFIFQYYEEEERQRGNFPDRFSGHQFPNYSSELNVNALLLGDSALYLCASSLVLSETYGYTFGSGTRLTVV.